This T cell receptor beta chain stems from a study of human thymus T cells. V lost 3 bases to trimming and J lost 9 bases; unmatched junction nucleotides: 12. Germline V gene sequence: CDR1 MNHEY, CDR2 SMNVEV (reference sequence). This CDR3 spans 15 amino acids. Repertoires were generated with immunoSEQ multiplex PCR, while TCRdb's copy carries only in-frame clones and drops some. This table holds roughly 130,000 clones, around 94% found once. For this clone: Its specificity is not known.

Thymus pieces cut out during corrective heart surgery were the tissue that was used. The donor group consisted of healthy Finnish infants who were having corrective surgery for congenital heart defects. Study-level points and caveats: The authors found apparently biased V and J gene usage in thymic and blood repertoires.

The chain uses TRBV27 and TRBJ1-2, with 8 bases identical to TRBD1. The source is a boy under three years old with a congenital heart defect but otherwise immunologically healthy. The sequencing sample was made of thymus tissue. CDR3 DNA: TGTGCCAGCAGTTTCTTTCGGACAGGGATGTTTAGCTACACCTTC. Translated: CASSFFRTGMFSYTF.